This T cell receptor beta chain was obtained from a study of control samples from healthy donors and cancer patients. The length of the CDR3 is 18 residues. Germline assignment: CDR1 MNHNS and CDR2 SASEGT. The ends were cut back, 2 bases at V and 5 bases at J, with 21 bases in the middle. TCRdb's copy holds only in-frame clones and misses some; the assay was immunoSEQ multiplex PCR. This repertoire shows about 120,000 clones, around 87% found once; its top ten account for around 3%. The chain couples TRBV6-1 to TRBJ1-4; tentative D call: TRBD1 (5 bases). The specimen sequenced was blood. The sequence derives from a man in his sixties in good health. The CDR3 region has the DNA TGTGCCAGCAGTGAATGGATGTATGGGGGGACCTTCAATGAAAAACTGTTTTTT. Translation gives CASSEWMYGGTFNEKLFF.